This T cell receptor beta chain was identified in a study of cytomegalovirus exposure and HLA in healthy donors. PCR used 60 Vbeta primers and 13 Jbeta primers. The method was immunoSEQ multiplex PCR; TCRdb's version includes in-frame clones alone and lacks a portion of them. The sample has 140,000 to 150,000 clones, 65% to 80% seen once; the top ten hold 3.9%. The V gene lost 2 bases and the J gene lost 2 bases, with 13 bases spanning the gap. Germline CDR1 and CDR2: LGHNA and YNFKEQ. The CDR3 sequence is 15 residues long. The sequenced sample was PBMCs. This receptor was identified in a male donor in good health and CMV-seronegative. The chain links TRBV4-2 to TRBJ2-7; possible D gene TRBD1, 6 bases. In DNA, the CDR3 is TGTGCCAGCAGCCAATCAGACAGGATCACCTACGAGCAGTACTTC. This gives the protein CASSQSDRITYEQYF.